The TCR beta chain described here comes from a study of OX40 agonist ivuxolimab in advanced cancers. Study-level background: Patients took ivuxolimab, an agonistic anti-OX40 (CD134) antibody.

Here immunoSEQ multiplex PCR was the method, and the copy in TCRdb shows in-frame clones only, minus some. The data hold fewer than 70,000 clones, with more than 75% observed a single time. This CDR3 has 15 amino acids. V was shortened by 1 base and J by 1 base, with 10 bases between the two germline ends. Germline lookup yields CDR1 MNHEY and CDR2 SVGAGI. This TCR came from an adult with an advanced solid tumor such as melanoma, head and neck, liver or kidney cancer. The sequencing used CD4+ or CD8+ T cells sorted from blood, collected in a trial of the OX40 agonist ivuxolimab. This sequence joins TRBV6-5 and TRBJ1-1, with D perhaps matching TRBD1 (5 bases). The CDR3 nucleotides read TGTGCCAGCAGTTACTGGGACCCCCGGAACACTGAAGCTTTCTTT. It is translated as CASSYWDPRNTEAFF.